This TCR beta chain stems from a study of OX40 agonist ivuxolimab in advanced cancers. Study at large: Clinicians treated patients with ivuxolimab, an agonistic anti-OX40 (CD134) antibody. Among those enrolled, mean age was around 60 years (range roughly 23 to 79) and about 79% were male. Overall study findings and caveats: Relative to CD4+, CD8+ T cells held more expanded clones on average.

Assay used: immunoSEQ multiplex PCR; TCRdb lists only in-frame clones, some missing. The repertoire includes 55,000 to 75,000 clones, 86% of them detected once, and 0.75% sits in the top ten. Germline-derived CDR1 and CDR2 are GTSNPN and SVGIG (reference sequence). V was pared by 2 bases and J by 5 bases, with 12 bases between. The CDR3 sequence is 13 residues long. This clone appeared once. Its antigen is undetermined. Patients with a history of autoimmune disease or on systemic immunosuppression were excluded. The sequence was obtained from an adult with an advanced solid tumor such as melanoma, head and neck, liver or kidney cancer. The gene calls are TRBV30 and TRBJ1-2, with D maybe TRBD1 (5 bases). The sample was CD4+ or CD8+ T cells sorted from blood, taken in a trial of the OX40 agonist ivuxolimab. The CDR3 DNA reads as TGTGCCTGGAGTTCACAAGGGGCGTATGGCTACACCTTC. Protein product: CAWSSQGAYGYTF.